What follows are 28 T cell receptor beta chains derived from one specimen sequenced in a study of a mutant IDH1 vaccine in newly diagnosed glioma. Assay used: immunoSEQ multiplex PCR; TCRdb lists only in-frame clones, some missing. The table has approximately 15,000 clones, 95% seen once. Specified time point: baseline, week 1 (first vaccination visit). The treatment denotes: pre-vaccination baseline after standard-of-care therapy. Sample: peripheral blood mononuclear cells (PBMCs), taken from a glioma patient treated with radiotherapy, temozolomide or both. The receptor source for this set is a woman younger than 35 with glioma. Some clones in this sample may be carry-over from other donors' samples.

The V gene is TRBV7-2, the J gene TRBJ1-4; 7 bases are shared with TRBD1. The CDR3 is 18 residues long. Losses at the gene ends were 5 bases for V and 7 bases for J; bases not matched to a gene: 19. The V gene's germline CDR1 is SGHTA and CDR2 FQGNSA. The CDR3 here is CASSTGYRGTSLSEKLFF. CDR3 bases: TGTGCCAGCAGCACCGGTTACAGGGGCACCTCTCTTTCTGAAAAACTGTTTTTT.

This chain joins TRBV7-9 and TRBJ2-1; D call uncertain. The germline gives CDR1 SEHNR, CDR2 FQNEAQ (reference sequence). This CDR3 spans 15 amino acids. V lost 2 bases and J 6 bases, leaving 14 bases between the germline ends. CDR3 sequence reads: CASSLQSVEVNEQFF. Here the CDR3 DNA reads TGTGCCAGCAGCTTACAGAGCGTTGAAGTCAATGAGCAGTTCTTC.

CDR3 nucleotide sequence: TGTGCCAGCAGTTCACTAGCGGGAGGGATCTACGAGCAGTACTTC. It is translated as CASSSLAGGIYEQYF. V gene TRBV27 combines with J gene TRBJ2-7; 13 bases are shared with TRBD2. The CDR3 is made up of 15 amino acids. V was pared by 4 bases and J by 3 bases, with 3 bases of the junction left unmatched. CDR1 and CDR2 (germline): MNHEY, SMNVEV (reference sequence).

The rearrangement links TRBV29-1 to TRBJ2-6; a weak D match, TRBD2 (5 bases). CDR1 SQVTM and CDR2 ANQGSEA come from the germline V gene. V lost 7 bases to trimming and J lost 0 bases, with 10 bases between them. The CDR3 loop spans 14 amino acids. CDR3 amino acids: CSASRDSGANVLTF. The CDR3 DNA reads as TGCAGCGCTAGCCGTGACTCTGGGGCCAACGTCCTGACTTTC.

The count of this clone is one. The DNA of the CDR3 is TGTGCCAGCAGTTACTCAGGGGTAACCTATAATTCACCCCTCCACTTT. It is translated as CASSYSGVTYNSPLHF. The rearrangement joins TRBV6-5 to TRBJ1-6, with D perhaps TRBD1 (5 bases). Trimming pared 0 bases from V and 2 bases from J, leaving 8 bases between. This CDR3 has 16 amino acids. Germline CDR1 is MNHEY and CDR2 is SVGAGI.

This clone has a single count. The gene calls are TRBV19 and TRBJ2-1, with TRBD2 matching 7 bases. Germline V lookup: CDR1 LNHDA, CDR2 SQIVND (reference sequence). The CDR3 runs to 15 residues. The V gene end was trimmed by 5 bases and the J gene end by 2 bases; junction bases not matched to a gene: 6. In nucleotides, the CDR3 is TGTGCCAGTAGTTCCGACGGGAGGACCTACAATGAGCAGTTCTTC. Its protein is CASSSDGRTYNEQFF.

CDR3: CASSGTAGGYTF. The CDR3, as DNA: TGTGCCAGCAGTGGGACGGCGGGGGGCTACACCTTC. V and J are TRBV25-1 and TRBJ1-2; D is unresolved. There are 12 residues in the CDR3. Germline V gene lookup returns CDR1 MGHDK and CDR2 SYGVNS. Trimming cost V 4 bases and J 8 bases, with 11 bases left between them.

The chain recombines TRBV11-2 with TRBJ1-5; D is possibly TRBD1 (5 bases). This CDR3 contains 14 residues. Per the germline V gene, CDR1 is SGHAT and CDR2 is FQNNGV. Trimming shortened V by 0 bases and J by 6 bases, and 9 bases separated the two germline ends. CDR3 DNA sequence: TGTGCCAGCAGCTTAGACGGGGGTGCTCAGCCCCAGCATTTT. Translated, it gives CASSLDGGAQPQHF.

The chain couples TRBV6-6 to TRBJ1-5; TRBD1 might be the D (6 bases). Germline-derived CDR1 and CDR2 are MNHNY and SVGAGI (reference sequence). Trimming left V 6 bases short and J 6 bases short, with 15 bases between. The CDR3 loop spans 14 amino acids. The CDR3 bases are TGTGCCAGCAGCTTAATCAGGGGAGGTCAGCCCCAGCATTTT. This codes for CASSLIRGGQPQHF.

The chain has TRBV7-3 and TRBJ2-1; maybe TRBD1 (5 bases). CDR1 is SGHTA and CDR2 is FQGTGA in the germline V gene. V lost 4 bases and J lost 11, with 12 bases in between. The CDR3 covers 12 residues. The CDR3 nucleotides are TGTGCCAGCAGCTACCCCTGGGGCCAGCAGTTCTTC. As protein: CASSYPWGQQFF. The complete variable domain, with remaining parts taken from reference TRBV7-3 and TRBJ2-1, reads GAGVSQTPSNKVTEKGKYVELRCDPISGHTALYWYRQSLGQGPEFLIYFQGTGAADDSGLPNDRFFAVRPEGSVSTLKIQRTERGDSAVYLCASSYPWGQQFFGPGTRLTVL.

The gene calls are TRBV18 and TRBJ1-2; D unresolved. This CDR3 is built from 14 residues. CDR1 KGHSH and CDR2 LQKENI come from the germline V gene. V was trimmed by 2 bases and J by 7 bases, leaving 14 bases between them. In DNA form, the CDR3 reads TGTGCCAGCTCACCAACCAGATCGGGTGGTGGCTACACCTTC. Residues: CASSPTRSGGGYTF.

The J gene is TRBJ1-2, the V gene TRBV6-5; 7 nucleotides line up with TRBD1. Germline CDR1 is MNHEY and CDR2 is SVGAGI. V was pared by 2 bases and J by 2 bases, with 2 bases of the junction left unmatched. This CDR3 comprises 14 residues. The CDR3 nucleotides read TGTGCCAGCAGTTACGGACAGGAGAACTATGGCTACACCTTC. It specifies CASSYGQENYGYTF.

The rearrangement links TRBV7-2 to TRBJ1-1; maybe TRBD1 (5 bases). This CDR3 has 12 residues. Per the germline V gene, CDR1 is SGHTA and CDR2 is FQGNSA. V lost 7 bases and J lost 11, with 17 bases in between. CDR3 in amino acids: CASTIGVPEAFF. CDR3 DNA sequence: TGTGCCAGCACCATAGGGGTGCCAGAGGCTTTCTTT.

V and J are TRBV10-3 and TRBJ1-1, with D maybe TRBD1 (5 bases). The V end was cut by 2 bases, the J end by 0 bases, with 13 bases between. Germline CDR1 and CDR2: ENHRY and SYGVKD. The CDR3 consists of 16 residues. The DNA of the CDR3 is TGTGCCATCAGTGAGAGGACTCGACAGATGAACACTGAAGCTTTCTTT. It yields the protein CAISERTRQMNTEAFF.

The chain uses TRBV30 and TRBJ2-7, with 11 bases aligning to TRBD1. V shed 0 bases, J shed 2 bases, and the junction held 6 bases outside the gene matches. Germline lookup yields CDR1 GTSNPN and CDR2 SVGIG (reference sequence). The CDR3 extends over 16 amino acids. CDR3 bases: TGTGCCTGGAGTGTATCAAAGGGACAGGGGGCCTACGAGCAGTACTTC. Translated: CAWSVSKGQGAYEQYF.

CDR3 DNA: TGTGCCAGCAGCTTAATAGCTCTGGGGGCCAAAAACATTCAGTACTTC. Protein sequence: CASSLIALGAKNIQYF. The chain links TRBV7-9 to TRBJ2-4; no clear D. The CDR3 has 16 residues. Germline V gives CDR1 SEHNR, CDR2 FQNEAQ (reference sequence). Trimming cost V 2 bases and J 1 base, with 12 bases left between them.

The chain employs TRBV11-2 and TRBJ1-3; unclear D gene. This CDR3 is built from 16 residues. CDR1 SGHAT and CDR2 FQNNGV come from the germline V gene. V dropped 8 bases and J dropped 2 bases, with 19 bases sitting between them. This chain's CDR3 is CASGALGSFPGNTIYF. In nucleotides, the CDR3 is TGTGCCAGCGGCGCATTGGGGTCCTTTCCTGGAAACACCATATATTTT.

This clone was detected once. The chain uses TRBV19 and TRBJ1-5; D is perhaps TRBD1 (5 bases). V was pared by 3 bases and J by 2 bases, with 11 bases between. Germline CDR1 is LNHDA and CDR2 is SQIVND (reference sequence). The CDR3 runs 15 residues. This chain's CDR3 is CASSIARDGNQPQHF. The DNA of the CDR3 is TGTGCCAGTAGTATCGCCAGGGATGGCAATCAGCCCCAGCATTTT.

The chain has TRBV15 and TRBJ2-7; TRBD2 is a possible D gene (6 bases). The CDR3 is 13 amino acids. Germline lookup yields CDR1 LNHNV and CDR2 YYDKDF (reference sequence). V lost 5 bases and J lost 2, with 10 bases in between. CDR3 DNA: TGTGCCACCAGCGTGGGACTGACCTACGAGCAGTACTTC. Encoded protein: CATSVGLTYEQYF.

This clone has only one observation. The J gene is TRBJ1-5, the V gene TRBV7-2; 9 nucleotides match TRBD1. V gave up 1 base and J gave up 7 bases; unmatched junction bases: 5. Germline CDR1 reads SGHTA; CDR2 reads FQGNSA. This CDR3 region has 15 residues. The CDR3: CASSLVQGAGQPQHF. The CDR3 DNA reads TGTGCCAGCAGCTTAGTACAGGGGGCAGGACAGCCCCAGCATTTT.

CDR3 DNA sequence: TGTGCCAGCAGTTTACGACAGGGGGCTACGAACACCGGGGAGCTGTTTTTT. Translation gives CASSLRQGATNTGELFF. This chain joins TRBV27 and TRBJ2-2, with 10 bases fitting TRBD1. The germline CDR1 and CDR2 sequences are MNHEY and SMNVEV (reference sequence). The J segment lost 0 bases and the V segment lost 2 bases, leaving 3 bases of the junction unmatched. CDR3 size: 17 residues.

The J gene is TRBJ2-1, the V gene TRBV28, with TRBD2 matching 12 bases. This CDR3 is 16 amino acids long. After removal of 5 bases from V and 2 bases from J, the junction contained 4 bases not matched to a gene. The V gene's germline CDR1 is MDHEN and CDR2 SYDVKM. This chain's CDR3 is CASSHLAGGPYNEQFF. CDR3 nucleotide sequence: TGTGCCAGCAGTCACCTAGCGGGAGGGCCCTACAATGAGCAGTTCTTC. The full variable domain, its missing parts supplied by reference TRBV28 and TRBJ2-1, is DVKVTQSSRYLVKRTGEKVFLECVQDMDHENMFWYRQDPGLGLRLIYFSYDVKMKEKGDIPEGYSVSREKKERFSLILESASTNQTSMYLCASSHLAGGPYNEQFFGPGTRLTVL.

This chain uses TRBV11-2 with TRBJ1-2, with D uncertain. The V end lost 4 bases, the J end lost 14 bases, and 17 bases lay between the germline ends. The CDR3 extends over 12 amino acids. Germline lookup yields CDR1 SGHAT and CDR2 FQNNGV. CDR3 sequence (DNA): TGTGCCAGCAGCTCGGCAAGCCTAGGCGCGACCTTC. Translated, it gives CASSSASLGATF.

The V gene is TRBV7-3, the J gene TRBJ2-7; 7 bases agree with TRBD1. CDR3 length: 15 residues. The V segment lost 4 bases and the J segment 7 bases; nucleotides outside the gene matches: 13. Germline V gives CDR1 SGHTA, CDR2 FQGTGA. In DNA form, the CDR3 reads TGTGCCAGCAGCTCCACAGGGGCCGGAATAGGAGAGCAGTACTTC. Translation gives CASSSTGAGIGEQYF.

This clone is large within its sample. The gene calls are TRBV10-3 and TRBJ1-6; TRBD1 is a possible D gene (6 bases). The CDR3 extends over 14 amino acids. CDR1 is ENHRY, CDR2 SYGVKD, per germline. The V and J ends lost 4 bases and 8 bases respectively, with 12 bases between them. The CDR3 DNA sequence: TGTGCCATCAGTGCCCGGGACACCGATTCACCCCTCCACTTT. Protein product: CAISARDTDSPLHF.

J is TRBJ1-1 and V is TRBV13, with a tentative D call TRBD1 (6 bases). The V end was cut by 3 bases, the J end by 5 bases, with 16 bases between. The CDR3 contains 15 residues. Germline V gene sequence: CDR1 PRHDT, CDR2 FYEKMQ (reference sequence). CDR3 bases: TGTGCCAGCAGCTTGTTTGGTCAGGGGAGGACTGAAGCTTTCTTT. Protein sequence: CASSLFGQGRTEAFF. The variable domain in full, completed from reference TRBV13 and TRBJ1-1, reads AAGVIQSPRHLIKEKRETATLKCYPIPRHDTVYWYQQGPGQDPQFLISFYEKMQSDKGSIPDRFSAQQFSDYHSELNMSSLELGDSALYFCASSLFGQGRTEAFFGQGTRLTVV.

The CDR3: CASSAPSVSTDTQYF. The CDR3, as DNA: TGTGCCAGCAGCGCACCTAGCGTGAGCACAGATACGCAGTATTTT. The V call is TRBV4-2, the J call TRBJ2-3; the D gene is possibly TRBD2 (6 bases). Trimming took 5 bases from V and 0 from J, leaving 12 bases between them. CDR3 length equals 15 residues. The germline CDR1 and CDR2 sequences are LGHNA and YNFKEQ.

This chain joins TRBV6-5 and TRBJ1-6, with a tentative D call TRBD1 (6 bases). V was pared by 8 bases and J by 5 bases, with 16 bases between. This CDR3 contains 15 residues. Per germline, CDR1 MNHEY and CDR2 SVGAGI. CDR3 residues: CASSRGGTDNSPLHF. As DNA, the CDR3 is TGTGCCAGCTCAAGGGGGGGGACTGATAATTCACCCCTCCACTTT.